These 30 T cell receptor beta chains originate from one sample sequenced in a study of blood T cells in healthy people across ages. A second about 7 to 11 cycle PCR used barcoded and J-beta primers. MiXCR, run by TCRdb on the 5' RACE reads, gives a single entry per CDR3 protein. Of over 550,000 distinct CDR3 sequences listed, approximately 30% are singletons. Sequencing was done on a sample of blood. Source of these receptors: a woman of 80 years or more in good health.

V is TRBV6-4 and J is TRBJ2-5; D possibly uses TRBD1 or TRBD2 (5 bases each). Trimming removed 0 bases at V and 11 bases at J, with 19 bases between. The CDR3 contains 15 residues. From germline, CDR1 is MRHNA and CDR2 SNTAGT. CDR3 sequence: CASSDSIGGHNEQYF. DNA for the CDR3: TGTGCCAGCAGTGACTCGATCGGAGGACACAATGAGCAGTACTTC.

In this sample, this clonotype turned up many times. The rearrangement links TRBV4-2 to TRBJ2-3; 7 bases match TRBD2. The CDR3 runs 17 residues. Germline CDR1 LGHNA, CDR2 YNFKEQ. J was trimmed by 7 bases and V by 4 bases; bases with no gene match: 17. The CDR3 nucleotides read TGTGCCAGCAGCCCGGGGGGAGGTGACTGGATTGTGAATACGCAGTATTTT. It encodes CASSPGGGDWIVNTQYF.

Only a few counts were recorded for this clonotype. The chain recombines TRBV7-2 with TRBJ2-3; D is possibly TRBD1 (5 bases). The germline V gene encodes CDR1 SGHTA and CDR2 FQGNSA. Trimming took 1 base from V and 2 from J, leaving 13 bases between them. The CDR3 covers 16 residues. CDR3 DNA sequence: TGTGCCAGCAGCTTAGGGGCAGGGTTCGACACAGATACGCAGTATTTT. Translating gives CASSLGAGFDTDTQYF.

This clonotype was seen many times. The chain has TRBV12-3 or TRBV12-4 and TRBJ1-2; D uncertain. V lost 3 bases and J 2 bases, leaving 13 bases between the germline ends. The CDR3 sequence is 15 residues long. The CDR3 here is CASSFAELTNYGYTF. The CDR3 nucleotides read TGTGCCAGCAGTTTTGCAGAGCTAACAAACTATGGCTACACCTTC.

The chain carries TRBV6-1 and TRBJ2-3; possibly TRBD1 for D (5 bases). The CDR3 is 14 residues long. Between the trimmed V and J ends, which lost 5 bases and 4 bases, there was a span of 13 bases. Germline V CDR1 and CDR2: MNHNS, SASEGT. CDR3 loop: CASSLTLGADTQYF. For the CDR3, the DNA is TGTGCCAGCAGTTTGACCTTAGGGGCAGATACGCAGTATTTT.

This chain joins TRBV20-1 and TRBJ2-7, with TRBD1 matching 7 bases. The length of the CDR3 is 15 residues. V shed 6 bases and J 2 bases; nucleotides not matched to a gene: 13. Germline CDR1 and CDR2: DFQATT and SNEGSKA (reference sequence). CDR3: CSATSLGTATYEQYF. For the CDR3, the DNA is TGCAGTGCCACTAGTCTCGGGACAGCGACCTACGAGCAGTACTTC.

This clonotype has at least ten counts. The V and J genes are TRBV20-1 and TRBJ1-5; a possible D gene is TRBD1 (5 bases). Trimming left V 6 bases short and J 4 bases short, with 16 bases between. The germline V gene encodes CDR1 DFQATT and CDR2 SNEGSKA (reference sequence). This CDR3 contains 14 residues. CDR3 residues: CSAIGEGLNQPQHF. CDR3 nucleotide sequence: TGCAGTGCAATAGGGGAGGGGCTGAATCAGCCCCAGCATTTT.

This chain joins TRBV7-3 and TRBJ2-1; TRBD2 is a possible D gene (5 bases). Trimming stripped 5 bases from V and 2 bases from J, with 13 bases between. The length of the CDR3 is 15 residues. Germline V gene lookup returns CDR1 SGHTA and CDR2 FQGTGA. The CDR3 DNA reads TGTGCCAGCAGCGGGAGCGGAGGCCCCTACAATGAGCAGTTCTTC. It yields the protein CASSGSGGPYNEQFF.

The chain employs TRBV7-9 and TRBJ1-1, with unresolved D. Germline CDR1 reads SEHNR; CDR2 reads FQNEAQ (reference sequence). The CDR3 sequence is 14 residues long. V shed 6 bases and J shed 5 bases, with 16 bases lying between them. CDR3 sequence (DNA): TGTGCCAGCAGTCCCGTCTTCCTTGGGACTGAAGCTTTCTTT. It codes for CASSPVFLGTEAFF.

Worth noting for this clonotype: This may be a read error, as it is one base from a much larger clone. The CDR3 DNA sequence: TGTGCCAGCTCGCCGACAGGGGGCGGGAGACCGGCCCAGCATTTT. Translated, it gives CASSPTGGGRPAQHF. The rearrangement links TRBV18 to TRBJ1-5; 10 nucleotides agree with TRBD1. The germline gives CDR1 KGHSH, CDR2 LQKENI. Germline trimming cut 6 bases from V and 11 bases from J; bases unmatched to any gene: 13. The CDR3 runs 15 residues.

This clonotype appeared a single time. Mismatch with germline at one junction end may stem from a read error. The V and J genes are TRBV6-1 and TRBJ2-4, with 7 bases fitting TRBD1. This CDR3 has 16 residues. The germline gives CDR1 MNHNS, CDR2 SASEGT. CDR3 protein: CASPPPGGPAKNIQYF. CDR3 in DNA: TGTGCCAGCCCCCCTCCAGGGGGACCAGCCAAGAACATTCAGTACTTC.

This clonotype was recorded many times. The chain links TRBV20-1 to TRBJ1-5; D call uncertain. This CDR3 is 13 amino acids long. Germline CDR1 DFQATT, CDR2 SNEGSKA (reference sequence). V lost 2 bases to trimming and J lost 11 bases, with 16 bases between them. The CDR3 region has the DNA TGCAGTGCTAGACGCGTAGACGGGTATTCCCAGCATTTT. Encoded protein: CSARRVDGYSQHF.

In this sample, this clonotype turned up many times. The chain is built from TRBV7-2 and TRBJ1-2; D is ambiguous. This CDR3 is 15 amino acids long. CDR1 and CDR2 (germline): SGHTA, FQGNSA. Trimming left V 5 bases short and J 4 bases short, with 17 bases between. DNA for the CDR3: TGTGCCAGCAGCCCACTCCGGGGATTAAGCTATGGCTACACCTTC. Protein product: CASSPLRGLSYGYTF.

Notes on this clonotype: This may stem from a read error, because a much larger clone lies one nucleotide away. The chain recombines TRBV28 with TRBJ2-3; D ambiguous. Germline V CDR1 and CDR2: MDHEN, SYDVKM. CDR3 length: 15 amino acids. V was shortened by 4 bases and J by 2 bases, with 13 bases between the two germline ends. The CDR3 is CASSSGRVPTDTQYF. CDR3 bases: TGTGCCAGCAGTTCAGGACGGGTTCCCACAGATACGCAGTATTTT.

Concerning this clonotype itself: One base away lies a much larger clone, so this may be a sequencing read error. A read error is likely, as this CDR3 ends without the conserved phenylalanine or tryptophan. Because the CDR3's place on the DNA is in doubt, the DNA is left out and the CDR3 is given as listed by TCRdb. J is TRBJ1-2 and V is TRBV20-1; no DNA check was done on the table's D call, TRBD1. The CDR3 numbers 16 amino acids, ends counted. Per the germline V gene, CDR1 is DFQATT and CDR2 is SNEGSKA (reference sequence). The CDR3 loop reads CSAPGQGNRENYGYTC.

This clonotype was picked up many times. This sequence joins TRBV27 and TRBJ1-2, with a weak D call TRBD1 (6 bases). Trimming cost V 4 bases and J 8 bases, with 11 bases left between them. The CDR3 loop spans 12 amino acids. Germline CDR1 and CDR2: MNHEY and SMNVEV (reference sequence). DNA of the CDR3: TGTGCCAGCAGTTCCCCACAGGGCGGCTACACCTTC. Protein product: CASSSPQGGYTF.

Comment on this clonotype: A much larger clone differs by one base, so this may be a read error. This chain uses TRBV5-1 with TRBJ1-1, with D uncertain. This CDR3 has 13 amino acids. Per germline, CDR1 SGHRS and CDR2 YFSETQ. CDR3 residues: CASSLSPGTKAFF. CDR3 DNA: TGCGCCAGCAGCCTCAGCCCGGGCACTAAAGCTTTCTTT.

The CDR3 DNA reads TGTGCCAGCAGTGAAAAGTCAGCACGACTATCGAATGGCTACACCTTC. Protein product: CASSEKSARLSNGYTF. The V gene is TRBV2, the J gene TRBJ1-2; D is undetermined. The CDR3 has 16 amino acids. In germline, CDR1 is SNHLY, CDR2 FYNNEI. The ends were cut back, 2 bases at V and 6 bases at J, with 19 bases in the middle.

This sequence joins TRBV20-1 and TRBJ2-1; 10 nucleotides agree with TRBD2. After removal of 3 bases from V and 3 bases from J, the junction contained 5 bases not matched to a gene. Germline loops: CDR1 DFQATT, CDR2 SNEGSKA (reference sequence). The CDR3 consists of 15 residues. CDR3 nucleotides: TGCAGTGCTAGGGTCGGGACTAGCGACTACAATGAGCAGTTCTTC. This sequence encodes CSARVGTSDYNEQFF.

Remarks on this clonotype: An end of the junction does not agree with germline; a read error may underlie this. The rearrangement links TRBV10-1 to TRBJ2-1; 8 bases agree with TRBD2. The CDR3 sequence is 14 residues long. Germline V gene lookup returns CDR1 WNHNN and CDR2 SYGVQD (reference sequence). The CDR3 is CVSSENGRDNEQFF. The CDR3 DNA follows: TGCGTCAGCAGTGAGAACGGGAGGGACAATGAGCAGTTCTTC.

This clonotype was seen many times. This CDR3 is CASSKTSRGGYEQFF. The CDR3 nucleotides are TGCGCCAGCAGCAAAACTAGTCGGGGGGGGTATGAGCAGTTCTTC. The chain is built from TRBV5-1 and TRBJ2-1; 8 bases map to TRBD2. Per the germline V gene, CDR1 is SGHRS and CDR2 is YFSETQ. V lost 4 bases to trimming and J lost 8 bases; unmatched junction nucleotides: 11. This CDR3 is built from 15 residues.

This chain joins TRBV9 and TRBJ2-7; 7 positions match TRBD2. With V trimmed by 4 bases and J by 7 bases, 14 bases remained unmatched. Germline V CDR1 and CDR2: SGDLS, YYNGEE. This CDR3 region has 15 residues. CDR3 sequence reads: CASSRGRGSYNEQYF. For the CDR3, the DNA is TGTGCCAGCAGCAGAGGGCGGGGGTCCTACAATGAGCAGTACTTC.

The chain employs TRBV20-1 and TRBJ2-2; no clear D gene. The CDR3 sequence is 12 residues long. Trimming took 7 bases from V and 5 from J, leaving 11 bases between them. Germline lookup yields CDR1 DFQATT and CDR2 SNEGSKA (reference sequence). CDR3 nucleotide sequence: TGCAGTGTAGGAGATTGGACCGGGGAGCTGTTTTTT. Its translation: CSVGDWTGELFF.

V is TRBV5-1 and J is TRBJ2-2; TRBD2 matches 7 bases. The junction had 12 bases not matched to a gene; V was cut back by 5 bases and J by 5 bases. The CDR3 length is 16 residues. In germline, CDR1 is SGHRS, CDR2 YFSETQ. CDR3 nucleotide sequence: TGCGCCAGCAGTTCCCAGGTTGCGGGAGTAACCGGGGAGCTGTTTTTT. It specifies CASSSQVAGVTGELFF.

This clonotype was observed a handful of times. This may stem from a read error, because a much larger clone lies one nucleotide away. V and J are TRBV27 and TRBJ2-7, with 9 bases aligning to TRBD2. The CDR3 totals 15 residues. The germline V gene encodes CDR1 MNHEY and CDR2 SMNVEV (reference sequence). With V trimmed by 9 bases and J by 7 bases, 16 bases remained unmatched. CDR3 in DNA: TGTGCCAGTACCCAAGCGGGGGGCTCCTACAATGAGCAGTACTTC. Its translation: CASTQAGGSYNEQYF.

This clonotype was observed a few times. A much larger clone lies one base from this, so it may be a read error. The rearrangement joins TRBV20-1 to TRBJ1-2; unclear D gene. The CDR3 totals 14 residues. Trimming took off 3 bases at V and 4 bases at J, with 15 bases between the two ends. Per the germline V gene, CDR1 is DFQATT and CDR2 is SNEGSKA (reference sequence). The chain's CDR3 is CSARWTDRIYGYTF. The DNA for the CDR3 is TGCAGTGCTAGGTGGACGGATAGAATCTATGGCTACACCTTC.

This clonotype occurred a few times. The chain's CDR3 is CASSYSTVNSPLHF. DNA of the CDR3: TGTGCCAGCAGTTACTCGACAGTGAATTCACCCCTCCACTTT. The chain has TRBV6-5 and TRBJ1-6; the D gene is possibly TRBD1 (5 bases). CDR3 length: 14 amino acids. The V end was cut by 0 bases, the J end by 7 bases, with 7 bases between. Per germline, CDR1 MNHEY and CDR2 SVGAGI.

This clonotype came up a few times. This could be a read error, since a much larger clone is one nucleotide away. This sequence joins TRBV11-2 and TRBJ2-1, with 12 bases that match TRBD2. This CDR3 has 16 residues. Germline-derived CDR1 and CDR2 are SGHAT and FQNNGV. The CDR3 DNA is TGTACCAGCAGCTTAGATTCTAGCGGGGGGGAGTATGAGCAGTTCTTC. It codes for CTSSLDSSGGEYEQFF.

This chain uses TRBV3-1 with TRBJ2-7; 9 nucleotides align to TRBD1. Germline CDR1 LGHDT, CDR2 YNNKEL (reference sequence). The CDR3 runs to 15 residues. The V gene end was trimmed by 7 bases and the J gene end by 4 bases; junction bases not matched to a gene: 11. The CDR3 nucleotides are TGTGCCAGCATCTCTGGGGGACAGGGCTCGTACGAGCAGTACTTC. Protein product: CASISGGQGSYEQYF.

This clonotype was observed many times. The chain links TRBV11-2 to TRBJ2-1, with D unclear. CDR3 length: 11 amino acids. V gave up 5 bases and J gave up 7 bases, with 6 bases separating them. Germline-derived CDR1 and CDR2 are SGHAT and FQNNGV. For the CDR3, the DNA is TGTGCCAGCAGCCGATGGAATGAGCAGTTCTTC. Protein: CASSRWNEQFF.